This T cell receptor (beta chain) was retrieved from a study of CD8 T cells in ankylosing spondylitis. Study results and caveats: Significantly higher representation of disease-linked clones was reported for matched ankylosing spondylitis synovial fluid. A TCR beta motif of 7 to 9 highly homologous variants seemed to mark ankylosing spondylitis blood.

In germline, CDR1 is SGHRS, CDR2 YFSETQ. V trimming: 0 bases; J trimming: 7 bases; junction bases outside the gene matches: 6. This CDR3 region has 15 residues. Quantitative 5'-RACE was performed with molecular barcodes, and it yielded the TCR beta libraries. TCRdb re-analysed the 5' RACE reads in MiXCR, keeping a single row per CDR3 protein. The sample has 650,000 to 800,000 distinct CDR3 sequences, roughly 19% seen once. This clonotype was recorded at least ten times. What it recognizes is unknown. The V and J genes are TRBV5-1 and TRBJ1-5, with 8 positions matching TRBD1. The material sequenced was blood, either unsorted or a sorted T cell fraction (not recorded which). This clonotype was obtained from a male donor with ankylosing spondylitis. The CDR3 loop reads CASSLGDRFEQPQHF. Here the CDR3 DNA reads TGCGCCAGCAGCTTGGGGGACAGGTTTGAACAGCCCCAGCATTTT.